Following are 10 T cell receptor beta chains from one sample sequenced in a study of blood T cell repertoires in COVID-19. TCRdb's copy holds only in-frame clones and misses some; the assay was immunoSEQ multiplex PCR. The sample has roughly 280,000 clones, around nine tenths seen once; the top ten hold over 4%. The source material was peripheral blood. Receptor source: a woman aged 60 to 75 with COVID-19, enrolled during active disease.

The V gene is TRBV18, the J gene TRBJ1-1; tentative D call: TRBD1 (6 bases). V lost 3 bases, J lost 1 base, and 15 bases lay in between. The CDR3 is made up of 16 amino acids. Germline V gene data show CDR1 as KGHSH and CDR2 as LQKENI. CDR3 sequence (DNA): TGTGCCAGCTCACCCCAGGGGATGGGACGGAACACTGAAGCTTTCTTT. It yields the protein CASSPQGMGRNTEAFF.

V and J are TRBV28 and TRBJ1-5; weak D call: TRBD1 (5 bases). Trimming removed 7 bases at V and 5 bases at J, with 15 bases between. The V gene's germline CDR1 is MDHEN and CDR2 SYDVKM. CDR3 length: 14 amino acids. CDR3 bases: TGTGCCAGCACTCCAGGGTTTCGGGATCAGCCCCAGCATTTT. Its protein product is CASTPGFRDQPQHF.

The V and J genes are TRBV27 and TRBJ2-2, with D tentatively TRBD2 (6 bases). CDR3 length equals 15 residues. Between the trimmed V and J ends, which lost 1 base and 5 bases, there was a span of 11 bases. Germline assignment: CDR1 MNHEY and CDR2 SMNVEV (reference sequence). In DNA, the CDR3 is TGTGCCAGCAGTTTATTACTAGCTGGAACCGGGGAGCTGTTTTTT. It encodes CASSLLLAGTGELFF.

This chain joins TRBV7-2 and TRBJ1-1, with a weak D call TRBD1 (6 bases). The V and J ends lost 1 base and 8 bases respectively, with 11 bases between them. The germline V gene encodes CDR1 SGHTA and CDR2 FQGNSA. The CDR3 is 13 amino acids. This CDR3 reads CASSLGSGTEAFF. DNA of the CDR3: TGTGCCAGCAGCTTAGGGTCCGGGACAGAAGCTTTCTTT. The whole variable domain, filled in from reference TRBV7-2 and TRBJ1-1, reads GAGVSQSPSNKVTEKGKDVELRCDPISGHTALYWYRQSLGQGLEFLIYFQGNSAPDKSGLPSDRFSAERTGGSVSTLTIQRTQQEDSAVYLCASSLGSGTEAFFGQGTRLTVV.

The chain uses TRBV5-1 and TRBJ2-7; D is possibly TRBD1 (6 bases). The V gene's germline CDR1 is SGHRS and CDR2 YFSETQ. V was trimmed by 2 bases and J by 6 bases, leaving 12 bases between them. The CDR3 contains 13 residues. CDR3 loop: CASSFTNRVEQYF. CDR3 bases: TGCGCCAGCAGCTTTACTAACAGGGTCGAGCAGTACTTC.

The CDR3 DNA follows: TGCAGCGTTGAAGGGCCGCCCGATCCAAGCTACGAGCAGTACTTC. It is translated as CSVEGPPDPSYEQYF. The rearrangement uses TRBV29-1 and TRBJ2-7; no clear D gene. The germline V and J ends were trimmed by 1 base and 3 bases, with 16 bases remaining between them. The CDR3 spans 15 residues. Per germline, CDR1 SQVTM and CDR2 ANQGSEA.

This chain uses TRBV29-1 with TRBJ2-1; TRBD2 matches 12 bases. With V trimmed by 6 bases and J by 8 bases, 17 bases remained unmatched. CDR1 is SQVTM, CDR2 ANQGSEA, per germline. CDR3 length: 17 amino acids. Here the CDR3 reads CSVAARLAGVRVDEQFF. The CDR3 nucleotides read TGCAGCGTCGCAGCAAGACTAGCGGGAGTTAGGGTCGATGAGCAGTTCTTC.

This sequence joins TRBV30 and TRBJ1-2; D not resolved. This CDR3 is 13 amino acids long. Looked up from germline, CDR1 is GTSNPN and CDR2 is SVGIG (reference sequence). The V and J ends lost 0 bases and 5 bases respectively, with 10 bases between them. The CDR3, as DNA: TGTGCCTGGAGTGTTCTGCCCCGGTATGGCTACACCTTC. It specifies CAWSVLPRYGYTF.

This chain uses TRBV19 with TRBJ2-1; D is unresolved. Germline-derived CDR1 and CDR2 are LNHDA and SQIVND (reference sequence). V lost 2 bases and J 1 base, leaving 9 bases between the germline ends. The CDR3 covers 15 residues. CDR3 sequence (DNA): TGTGCCAGTAGTATAATTGGCATTTCCTACAATGAGCAGTTCTTC. Translation gives CASSIIGISYNEQFF.

V gene TRBV12-3 or TRBV12-4 combines with J gene TRBJ2-1; TRBD2 agrees at 7 bases. The V gene end was trimmed by 8 bases and the J gene end by 6 bases; junction bases not matched to a gene: 4. This CDR3 spans 12 amino acids. CDR3: CASLGRGNEQFF. The CDR3 region has the DNA TGTGCCAGCCTTGGGAGGGGCAATGAGCAGTTCTTC.